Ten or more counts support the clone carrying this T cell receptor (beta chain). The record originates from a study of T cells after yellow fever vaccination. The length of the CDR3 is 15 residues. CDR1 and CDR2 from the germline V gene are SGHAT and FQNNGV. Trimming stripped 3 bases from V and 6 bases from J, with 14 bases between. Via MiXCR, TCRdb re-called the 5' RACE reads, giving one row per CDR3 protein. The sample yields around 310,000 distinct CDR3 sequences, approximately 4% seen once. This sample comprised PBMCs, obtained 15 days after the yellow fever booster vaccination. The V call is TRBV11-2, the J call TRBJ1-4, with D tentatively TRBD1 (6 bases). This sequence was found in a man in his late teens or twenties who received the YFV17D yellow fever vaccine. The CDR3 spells CASSFNNRVDEKLFF. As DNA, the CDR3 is TGTGCCAGCAGCTTTAATAACAGGGTGGATGAAAAACTGTTTTTT.